Listed here are 16 T cell receptor beta chains from one sample, sequenced in a study of a mutant IDH1 vaccine in newly diagnosed glioma. TCRdb keeps only in-frame clones here, not all; method: immunoSEQ multiplex PCR. The sample shows 15,000 to 20,000 clones, roughly 79% of them seen only once. The time point here: baseline, week 1 (first vaccination visit). Described treatment: pre-vaccination baseline after standard-of-care therapy. The material was PBMCs, obtained from a glioma patient treated with radiotherapy, temozolomide or both. Source of these receptors: a man aged 35-49 years with glioma.

The chain recombines TRBV15 with TRBJ2-2, with 12 bases fitting TRBD1. The CDR3 consists of 15 residues. Germline loops: CDR1 LNHNV, CDR2 YYDKDF (reference sequence). V was clipped by 3 bases and J by 8 bases; unmatched bases: 4. CDR3 DNA sequence: TGTGCCACCAGCAGCTGGGACAGGGGGCGAGGGGAGCTGTTTTTT. Amino acid sequence: CATSSWDRGRGELFF.

The rearrangement uses TRBV12-5 and TRBJ2-3; no reliable D call. Germline CDR1 and CDR2: LGHNT and FRNRAP. The V and J ends lost 0 bases and 4 bases respectively, with 17 bases between them. The CDR3 spans 17 residues. Written as DNA, the CDR3 is TGTGCTAGTGGTTTGGTGCCCATAACCGCTAATTCAGATACGCAGTATTTT. Translating gives CASGLVPITANSDTQYF. Variable domain in full (rest from reference TRBV12-5 and TRBJ2-3): DARVTQTPRHKVTEMGQEVTMRCQPILGHNTVFWYRQTMMQGLELLAYFRNRAPLDDSGMPKDRFSAEMPDATLATLKIQPSEPRDSAVYFCASGLVPITANSDTQYFGPGTRLTVL.

This clone has only a few counts. The chain employs TRBV19 and TRBJ1-4; 9 bases fit TRBD1. Trimming cost V 5 bases and J 7 bases; bases outside gene matches: 8. The CDR3 length is 15 residues. Germline values: CDR1 LNHDA, CDR2 SQIVND (reference sequence). This chain's CDR3 is CASSPDRGSSEKLFF. CDR3 DNA sequence: TGTGCCAGTAGTCCCGACAGGGGGTCGTCTGAAAAACTGTTTTTT.

The rearrangement links TRBV10-1 to TRBJ2-3; 13 bases line up with TRBD2. Germline lookup yields CDR1 WNHNN and CDR2 SYGVQD (reference sequence). Trimming at V came to 5 bases and at J to 5 bases, leaving 7 bases not matched to a gene. This CDR3 region has 16 residues. The CDR3 nucleotides are TGCGCCAGCAGTTTGGGACTAGCGGGACCCCAAGATACGCAGTATTTT. This sequence encodes CASSLGLAGPQDTQYF.

The chain couples TRBV27 to TRBJ2-3; TRBD2 matches 8 bases. Trimming took 3 bases from V and 1 from J; bases not matched to a gene: 6. The germline gives CDR1 MNHEY, CDR2 SMNVEV (reference sequence). The CDR3 contains 16 residues. CDR3 nucleotide sequence: TGTGCCAGCAGTTTCCGTGGGCGGGAGGGCACAGATACGCAGTATTTT. Translation gives CASSFRGREGTDTQYF.

The gene calls are TRBV5-4 and TRBJ2-5; 9 bases are shared with TRBD1. This CDR3 has 16 amino acids. Germline trimming cut 4 bases from V and 5 bases from J; bases unmatched to any gene: 12. In germline, CDR1 is SGHNT, CDR2 YYREEE (reference sequence). The CDR3 reads CASSARQGGSKETQYF. The CDR3 nucleotides read TGTGCCAGCAGCGCCCGACAGGGGGGTTCGAAGGAGACCCAGTACTTC. Based on the CDR3 plus reference TRBV5-4 and TRBJ2-5, the full variable domain is ETGVTQSPTHLIKTRGQQVTLRCSSQSGHNTVSWYQQALGQGPQFIFQYYREEENGRGNFPPRFSGLQFPNYSSELNVNALELDDSALYLCASSARQGGSKETQYFGPGTRLLVL.

The V gene is TRBV5-4, the J gene TRBJ2-3; 7 nucleotides line up with TRBD2. Germline assignment: CDR1 SGHNT and CDR2 YYREEE (reference sequence). The CDR3 loop spans 15 amino acids. With 0 bases clipped from V and 6 bases from J, the junction kept 7 bases outside the gene matches. The chain's CDR3 is CASSLVGGPTDTQYF. The CDR3 coding sequence is TGTGCCAGCAGCTTGGTGGGAGGGCCGACTGATACGCAGTATTTT.

In regard to this clone: One end of the junction does not line up with germline, which may come from a read error. V gene TRBV2 combines with J gene TRBJ2-1, with D uncertain. The CDR3 totals 12 residues. Germline CDR1 reads SNHLY; CDR2 reads FYNNEI. DNA for the CDR3: TGTGCCAGCAGGGAAGCGTCCCATGAGCAGTTCTTC. Encoded protein: CASREASHEQFF.

The J gene is TRBJ2-6, the V gene TRBV2; D not certain. CDR3 length: 14 amino acids. Trimming took 7 bases from V and 0 from J, leaving 7 bases between them. Germline CDR1 is SNHLY and CDR2 is FYNNEI. As DNA, the CDR3 is TGTGCCAGCAAGTTATCCTCTGGGGCCAACGTCCTGACTTTC. It codes for CASKLSSGANVLTF.

This clone showed up just once. V gene TRBV10-3 combines with J gene TRBJ2-1; 12 bases line up with TRBD2. The CDR3 loop spans 16 amino acids. With V trimmed by 5 bases and J by 2 bases, 4 bases remained unmatched. The germline V gene encodes CDR1 ENHRY and CDR2 SYGVKD. CDR3 loop: CAISLGLAGTYNEQFF. The DNA for the CDR3 is TGTGCCATCAGTCTAGGACTAGCGGGGACCTACAATGAGCAGTTCTTC.

The chain links TRBV19 to TRBJ1-5, with D possibly TRBD1 on 5 matching bases. CDR3 length: 17 residues. V was trimmed by 8 bases and J by 5 bases, leaving 25 bases between them. Germline loops: CDR1 LNHDA, CDR2 SQIVND (reference sequence). As DNA, the CDR3 is TGTGCCAGTTCCCTACTTCAGGGTAGGCCTAGAGATCAGCCCCAGCATTTT. Protein: CASSLLQGRPRDQPQHF.

V and J are TRBV5-1 and TRBJ1-3; weak D call: TRBD1 (6 bases). V dropped 4 bases and J dropped 2 bases, with 16 bases sitting between them. This CDR3 is built from 16 residues. Germline V lookup: CDR1 SGHRS, CDR2 YFSETQ. The DNA of the CDR3 is TGCGCCAGCAGCCCGCTAGGGGGTATGACTGGAAACACCATATATTTT. It is translated as CASSPLGGMTGNTIYF.

V is TRBV18 and J is TRBJ1-5; 7 nucleotides align to TRBD1. Germline CDR1 and CDR2: KGHSH and LQKENI. Germline trimming cut 0 bases from V and 2 bases from J; bases unmatched to any gene: 7. This CDR3 region has 17 residues. DNA for the CDR3: TGTGCCAGCTCACCACCTGGGACAGCGGGCCGCAATCAGCCCCAGCATTTT. Its translation is CASSPPGTAGRNQPQHF. The full variable domain, with the rest looked up from reference TRBV18 and TRBJ1-5, is NAGVMQNPRHLVRRRGQEARLRCSPMKGHSHVYWYRQLPEEGLKFMVYLQKENIIDESGMPKERFSAEFPKEGPSILRIQQVVRGDSAAYFCASSPPGTAGRNQPQHFGDGTRLSIL.

The chain combines TRBV7-2 with TRBJ2-1; tentative D call: TRBD1 (5 bases). From germline, CDR1 is SGHTA and CDR2 FQGNSA. With 2 bases removed from V and 4 bases from J, the gap between germline ends came to 15 bases. CDR3 size: 16 residues. This CDR3 is CASSLRGGERYNEQFF. CDR3 sequence (DNA): TGTGCCAGCAGCTTAAGGGGTGGAGAGAGGTACAATGAGCAGTTCTTC.

The V and J genes are TRBV15 and TRBJ1-2; D is unresolved. Trimming pared 0 bases from V and 3 bases from J, leaving 2 bases between. Germline assignment: CDR1 LNHNV and CDR2 YYDKDF (reference sequence). This CDR3 has 12 residues. In DNA, the CDR3 is TGTGCCACCAGCAGAGAGGACTATGGCTACACCTTC. Protein sequence: CATSREDYGYTF.

This clone was found once. The J gene is TRBJ2-2, the V gene TRBV14, with TRBD1 as a possible D gene (5 bases). The CDR3 consists of 15 residues. In germline, CDR1 is SGHDN, CDR2 FVKESK. Trimming took off 0 bases at V and 7 bases at J, with 12 bases between the two ends. CDR3 nucleotides: TGTGCCAGCAGCCAAGACATAGGGGCTTACGGGGAGCTGTTTTTT. It translates to CASSQDIGAYGELFF. Supplemented by reference TRBV14 and TRBJ2-2, the full variable domain reads EAGVTQFPSHSVIEKGQTVTLRCDPISGHDNLYWYRRVMGKEIKFLLHFVKESKQDESGMPNNRFLAERTGGTYSTLKVQPAELEDSGVYFCASSQDIGAYGELFFGEGSRLTVL.